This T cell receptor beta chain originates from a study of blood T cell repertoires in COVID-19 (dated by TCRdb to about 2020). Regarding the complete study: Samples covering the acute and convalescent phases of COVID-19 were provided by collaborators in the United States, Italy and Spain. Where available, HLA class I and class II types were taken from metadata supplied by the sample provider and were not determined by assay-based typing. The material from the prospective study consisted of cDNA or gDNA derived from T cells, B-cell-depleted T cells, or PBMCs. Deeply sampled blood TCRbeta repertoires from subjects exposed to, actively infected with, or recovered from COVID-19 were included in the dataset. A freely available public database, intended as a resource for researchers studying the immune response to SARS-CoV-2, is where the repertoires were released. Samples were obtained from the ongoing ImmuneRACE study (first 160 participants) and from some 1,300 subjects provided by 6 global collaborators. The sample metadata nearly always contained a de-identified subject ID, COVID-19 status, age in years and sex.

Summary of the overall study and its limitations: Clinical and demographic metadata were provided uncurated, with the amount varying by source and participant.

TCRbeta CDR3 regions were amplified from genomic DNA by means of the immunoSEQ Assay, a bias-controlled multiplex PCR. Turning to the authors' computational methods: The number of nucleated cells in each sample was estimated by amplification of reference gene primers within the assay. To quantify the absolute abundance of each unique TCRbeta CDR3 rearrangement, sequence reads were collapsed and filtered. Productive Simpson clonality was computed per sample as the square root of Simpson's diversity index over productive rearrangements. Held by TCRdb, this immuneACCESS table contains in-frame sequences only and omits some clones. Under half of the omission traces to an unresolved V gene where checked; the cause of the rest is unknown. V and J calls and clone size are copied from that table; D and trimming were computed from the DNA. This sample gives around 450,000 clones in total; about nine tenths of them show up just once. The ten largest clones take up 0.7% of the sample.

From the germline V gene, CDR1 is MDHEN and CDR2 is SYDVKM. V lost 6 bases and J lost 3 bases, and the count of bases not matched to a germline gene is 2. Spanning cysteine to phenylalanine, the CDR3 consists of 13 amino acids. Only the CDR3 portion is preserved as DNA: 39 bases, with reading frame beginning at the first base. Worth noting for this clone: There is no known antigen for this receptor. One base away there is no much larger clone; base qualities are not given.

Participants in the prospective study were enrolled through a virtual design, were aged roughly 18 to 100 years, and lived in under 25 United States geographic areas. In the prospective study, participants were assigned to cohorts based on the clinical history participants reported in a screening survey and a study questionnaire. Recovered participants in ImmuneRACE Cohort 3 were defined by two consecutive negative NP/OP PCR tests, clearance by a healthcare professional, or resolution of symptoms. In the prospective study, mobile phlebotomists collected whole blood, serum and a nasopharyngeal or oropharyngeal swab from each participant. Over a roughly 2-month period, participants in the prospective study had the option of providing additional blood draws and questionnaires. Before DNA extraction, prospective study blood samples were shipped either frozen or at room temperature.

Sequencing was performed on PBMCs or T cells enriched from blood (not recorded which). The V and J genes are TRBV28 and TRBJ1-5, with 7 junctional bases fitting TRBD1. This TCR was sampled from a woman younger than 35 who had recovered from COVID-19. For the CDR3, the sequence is CASSDRANQPQHF. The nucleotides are TGTGCCAGCAGCGACAGGGCCAATCAGCCCCAGCATTTT.